Listed below are T cell receptor beta chains from one sample, sequenced in a study of blood T cell repertoires in COVID-19. The method was immunoSEQ multiplex PCR; TCRdb's version includes in-frame clones alone and lacks a portion of them. The sample has 90,000 to 120,000 clones, about four fifths seen once. Sequencing input: peripheral blood. These receptors were collected from a man aged 55 to 70 with acute or convalescent COVID-19. CDR3s include the opening cysteine and the closing phenylalanine or tryptophan. The D gene is left open where the match is weak. Rows may omit the clone size; those that give it use once, few, many or a size class.

TRBD1,TRBV6-6,TRBJ1-2,-,CASSRRGGQGVLMDQRPNYGYTF,TGTGCCAGCAGTCGGAGAGGGGGACAGGGAGTGCTTATGGACCAGCGGCCCAACTATGGCTACACCTTC
TRBD2,TRBV10-3,TRBJ2-3,-,CAISDPTSGRSAQYF,TGTGCCATCAGTGACCCTACTAGCGGGAGGTCCGCGCAGTATTTT
TRBD1,TRBV18,TRBJ2-2,-,CASSPPGQGIGELFF,TGTGCCAGCTCACCACCGGGACAGGGGATCGGGGAGCTGTTTTTT
TRBD1,TRBV11-3,TRBJ2-3,-,CASSMDRDTQYF,TGTGCCAGCAGCATGGACAGGGATACGCAGTATTTT
TRBD1,TRBV30,TRBJ1-1,-,CAWGARGDTEAFF,TGTGCCTGGGGCGCCAGGGGGGACACTGAAGCTTTCTTT
-,TRBV15,TRBJ1-6,few,CATSRESQGNSPLHF,TGTGCCACCAGCAGAGAGAGCCAGGGTAATTCACCCCTCCACTTT
-,TRBV29-1,TRBJ1-2,-,CSGQASNYGYTF,TGCAGCGGGCAGGCTTCTAACTATGGCTACACCTTC
-,TRBV24-1,TRBJ2-1,-,CATSDSSGPAYNEQFF,TGTGCCACCAGTGATTCGAGCGGGCCAGCCTACAATGAGCAGTTCTTC
-,TRBV7-8,TRBJ1-2,once,CASSLAGLGYGYTF,TGTGCCAGCAGCTTAGCGGGGCTAGGGTATGGCTACACCTTC
TRBD1,TRBV25-1,TRBJ2-6,-,CASSERTGGTGANVLTF,TGTGCCAGCAGTGAACGGACAGGGGGTACTGGGGCCAACGTCCTGACTTTC
-,TRBV18,TRBJ1-1,-,CASSPPAPYNYEAFF,TGTGCCAGCTCACCACCGGCCCCTTACAACTATGAAGCTTTCTTT
-,TRBV5-1,TRBJ1-5,-,CASSLGTRGSNQPQHF,TGCGCCAGCAGCTTGGGAACCAGGGGAAGCAATCAGCCCCAGCATTTT
-,TRBV11-2,TRBJ2-5,-,CASSLDPLLETQYF,TGTGCCAGCAGCTTAGATCCCCTTTTGGAGACCCAGTACTTC
-,TRBV5-1,TRBJ2-5,-,CASSLAVLPGKETQYF,TGCGCCAGCAGCTTGGCAGTCTTGCCGGGGAAAGAGACCCAGTACTTC
-,TRBV7-9,TRBJ2-7,-,CASSLSATWGSTSYEQYF,TGTGCCAGCAGCTTATCAGCTACGTGGGGCAGCACCTCCTACGAGCAGTACTTC
-,TRBV5-1,TRBJ1-3,-,CASSLQNGNTIYF,TGCGCCAGCAGCTTACAGAATGGAAACACCATATATTTT
TRBD1,TRBV5-1,TRBJ1-6,few,CASSLDPQGASSPLHF,TGCGCCAGCAGCTTGGACCCACAGGGGGCAAGTTCACCCCTCCACTTT
-,TRBV5-5,TRBJ1-1,once,CASSLGGGNREAFF,TGTGCCAGCAGCTTGGGGGGCGGGAACAGAGAAGCTTTCTTT
TRBD1,TRBV9,TRBJ1-3,-,CASSLGTAPNTIYF,TGTGCCAGCAGCCTTGGGACAGCCCCAAACACCATATATTTT
-,TRBV11-2,TRBJ1-5,once,CASSLGGSAGWPQHF,TGTGCCAGCAGCTTAGGTGGGAGTGCTGGGTGGCCCCAGCATTTT
-,TRBV9,TRBJ1-5,once,CASSVGQMDQPQHF,TGTGCCAGCAGCGTAGGACAGATGGATCAGCCCCAGCATTTT
-,TRBV28,TRBJ1-1,-,CASRQGGENTEAFF,TGTGCCAGCAGACAAGGGGGGGAGAACACTGAAGCTTTCTTT
TRBD1,TRBV6-5,TRBJ1-1,few,CASSFSGGGTEAFF,TGTGCCAGCAGTTTTTCAGGGGGCGGCACTGAAGCTTTCTTT
TRBD2,TRBV5-1,TRBJ2-5,-,CASSKGLVGGETQYF,TGCGCCAGCAGCAAGGGACTAGTGGGAGGTGAGACCCAGTACTTC
-,TRBV11-2,TRBJ1-5,-,CASSLSAGEPQHF,TGTGCCAGCAGCTTATCGGCAGGCGAGCCCCAGCATTTT
TRBD1,TRBV4-2,TRBJ1-4,few,CASSQGQGETNEKLFF,TGTGCCAGCAGCCAAGGACAGGGTGAGACTAATGAAAAACTGTTTTTT
TRBD1,TRBV11-3,TRBJ1-6,-,CASSLATGESPLHF,TGTGCCAGCAGCTTAGCAACAGGGGAATCACCCCTCCACTTT